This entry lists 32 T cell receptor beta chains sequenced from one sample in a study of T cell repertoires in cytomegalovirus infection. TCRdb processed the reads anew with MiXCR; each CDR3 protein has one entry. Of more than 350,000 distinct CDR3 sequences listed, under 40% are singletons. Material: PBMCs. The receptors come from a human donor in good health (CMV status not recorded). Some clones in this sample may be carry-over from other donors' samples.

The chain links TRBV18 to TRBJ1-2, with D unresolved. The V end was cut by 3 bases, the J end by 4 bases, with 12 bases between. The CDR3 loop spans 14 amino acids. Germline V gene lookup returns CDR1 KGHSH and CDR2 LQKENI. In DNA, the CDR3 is TGTGCCAGCTCACCTGGCGGAGGCCTCTATGGCTACACCTTC. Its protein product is CASSPGGGLYGYTF.

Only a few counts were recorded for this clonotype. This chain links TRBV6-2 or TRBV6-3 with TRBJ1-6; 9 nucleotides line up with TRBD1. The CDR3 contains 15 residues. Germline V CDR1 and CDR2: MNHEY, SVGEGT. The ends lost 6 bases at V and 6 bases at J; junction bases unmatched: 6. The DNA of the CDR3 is TGTGCCAGCAGCCTCCGGGGACAGGGTAATTCACCCCTCCACTTT. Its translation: CASSLRGQGNSPLHF.

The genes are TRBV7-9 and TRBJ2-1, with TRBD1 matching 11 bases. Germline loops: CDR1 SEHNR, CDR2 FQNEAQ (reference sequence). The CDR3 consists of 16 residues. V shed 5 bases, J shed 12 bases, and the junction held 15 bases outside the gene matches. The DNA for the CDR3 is TGTGCCAGCAGCCACCCCGGGACAGGGGGTATGAAGGGGCAGTTCTTC. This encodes CASSHPGTGGMKGQFF.

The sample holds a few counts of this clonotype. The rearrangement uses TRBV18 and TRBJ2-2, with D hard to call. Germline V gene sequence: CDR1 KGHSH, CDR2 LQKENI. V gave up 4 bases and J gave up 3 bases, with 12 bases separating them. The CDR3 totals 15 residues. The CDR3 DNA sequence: TGTGCCAGCTCACGACCCGCAGGAGACACCGGGGAGCTGTTTTTT. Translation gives CASSRPAGDTGELFF. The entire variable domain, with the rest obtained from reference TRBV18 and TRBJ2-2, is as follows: NAGVMQNPRHLVRRRGQEARLRCSPMKGHSHVYWYRQLPEEGLKFMVYLQKENIIDESGMPKERFSAEFPKEGPSILRIQQVVRGDSAAYFCASSRPAGDTGELFFGEGSRLTVL.

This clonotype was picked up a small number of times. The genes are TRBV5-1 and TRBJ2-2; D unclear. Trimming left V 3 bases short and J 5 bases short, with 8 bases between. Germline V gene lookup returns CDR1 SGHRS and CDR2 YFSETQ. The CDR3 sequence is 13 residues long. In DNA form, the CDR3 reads TGCGCCAGCAGCTCGGGCGATACCGGGGAGCTGTTTTTT. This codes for CASSSGDTGELFF.

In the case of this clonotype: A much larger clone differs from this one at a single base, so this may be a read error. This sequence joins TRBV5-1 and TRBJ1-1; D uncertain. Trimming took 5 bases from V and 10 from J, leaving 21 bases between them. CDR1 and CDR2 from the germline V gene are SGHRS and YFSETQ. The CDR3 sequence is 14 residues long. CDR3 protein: CASRPQQVPDSAFF. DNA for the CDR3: TGCGCCAGCAGACCCCAACAAGTGCCCGACTCAGCTTTCTTT.

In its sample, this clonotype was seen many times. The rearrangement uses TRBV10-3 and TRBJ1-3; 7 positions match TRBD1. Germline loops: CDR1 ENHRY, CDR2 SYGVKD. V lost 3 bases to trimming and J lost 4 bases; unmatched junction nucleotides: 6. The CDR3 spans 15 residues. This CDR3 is CAISDFGTEGNTIYF. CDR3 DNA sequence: TGTGCCATCAGTGACTTCGGGACAGAAGGAAACACCATATATTTT.

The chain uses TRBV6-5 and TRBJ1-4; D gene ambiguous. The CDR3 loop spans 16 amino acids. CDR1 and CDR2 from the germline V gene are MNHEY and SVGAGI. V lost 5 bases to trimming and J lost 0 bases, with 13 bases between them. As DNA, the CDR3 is TGTGCCAGCAGTCACGGCTTGTGGCCAACTAATGAAAAACTGTTTTTT. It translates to CASSHGLWPTNEKLFF.

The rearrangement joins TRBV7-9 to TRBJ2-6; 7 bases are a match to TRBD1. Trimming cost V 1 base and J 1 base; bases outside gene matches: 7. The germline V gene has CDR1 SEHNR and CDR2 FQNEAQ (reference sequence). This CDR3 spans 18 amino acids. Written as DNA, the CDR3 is TGTGCCAGCAGCTTAGGACAGGGCCCCAGGTCTGGGGCCAACGTCCTGACTTTC. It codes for CASSLGQGPRSGANVLTF.

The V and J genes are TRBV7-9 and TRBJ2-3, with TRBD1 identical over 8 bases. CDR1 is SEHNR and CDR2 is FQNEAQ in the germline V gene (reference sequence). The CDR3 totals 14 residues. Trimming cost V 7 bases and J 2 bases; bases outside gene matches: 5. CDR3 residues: CASTRDRYTDTQYF. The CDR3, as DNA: TGTGCCAGCACCCGGGACAGGTACACAGATACGCAGTATTTT.

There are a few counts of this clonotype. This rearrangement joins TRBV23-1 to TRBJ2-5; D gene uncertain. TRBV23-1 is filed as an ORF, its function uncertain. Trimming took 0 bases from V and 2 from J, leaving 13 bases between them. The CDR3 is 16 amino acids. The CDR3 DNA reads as TGCGCCAGCAGTCAATCGGCCTTTCCGAAACAAGAGACCCAGTACTTC. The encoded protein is CASSQSAFPKQETQYF.

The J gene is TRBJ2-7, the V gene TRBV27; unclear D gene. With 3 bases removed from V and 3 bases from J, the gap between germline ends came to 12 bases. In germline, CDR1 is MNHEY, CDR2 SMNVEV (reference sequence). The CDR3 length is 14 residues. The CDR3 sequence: CASSFSEKGYEQYF. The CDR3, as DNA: TGTGCCAGCAGTTTCTCAGAAAAGGGCTACGAGCAGTACTTC.

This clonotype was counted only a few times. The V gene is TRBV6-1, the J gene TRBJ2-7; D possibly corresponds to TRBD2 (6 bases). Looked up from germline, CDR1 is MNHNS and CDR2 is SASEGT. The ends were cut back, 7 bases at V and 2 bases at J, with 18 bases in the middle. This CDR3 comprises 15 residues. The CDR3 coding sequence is TGTGCCAGCACCGAACGGAGGGCAGGACCCTACGAGCAGTACTTC. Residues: CASTERRAGPYEQYF.

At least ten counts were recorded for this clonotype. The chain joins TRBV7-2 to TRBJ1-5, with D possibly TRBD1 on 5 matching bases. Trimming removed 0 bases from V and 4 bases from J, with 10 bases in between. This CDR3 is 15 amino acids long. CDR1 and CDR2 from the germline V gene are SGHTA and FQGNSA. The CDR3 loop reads CASSLAVSGNQPQHF. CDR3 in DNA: TGTGCCAGCAGCTTAGCCGTTTCAGGGAATCAGCCCCAGCATTTT.

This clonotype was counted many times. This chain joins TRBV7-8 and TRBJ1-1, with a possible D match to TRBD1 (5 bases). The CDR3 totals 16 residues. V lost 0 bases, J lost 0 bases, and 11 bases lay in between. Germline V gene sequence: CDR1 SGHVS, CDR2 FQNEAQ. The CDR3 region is CASSLADTLMNTEAFF. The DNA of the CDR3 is TGTGCCAGCAGCTTAGCGGACACCTTAATGAACACTGAAGCTTTCTTT.

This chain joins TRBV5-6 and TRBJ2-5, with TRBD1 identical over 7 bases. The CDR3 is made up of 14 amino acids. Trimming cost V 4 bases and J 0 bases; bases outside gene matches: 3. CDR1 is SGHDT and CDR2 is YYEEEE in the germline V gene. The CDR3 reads CASSRQGNQETQYF. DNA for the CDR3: TGTGCCAGCAGCAGACAGGGTAACCAAGAGACCCAGTACTTC.

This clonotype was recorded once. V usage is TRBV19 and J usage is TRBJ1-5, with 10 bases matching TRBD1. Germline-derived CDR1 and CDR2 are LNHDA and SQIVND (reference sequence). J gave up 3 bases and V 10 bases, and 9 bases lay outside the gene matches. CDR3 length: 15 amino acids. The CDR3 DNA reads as TGTGCCACCGCCCGGGACAGGGGTACCAATCAGCCCCAGCATTTT. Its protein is CATARDRGTNQPQHF.

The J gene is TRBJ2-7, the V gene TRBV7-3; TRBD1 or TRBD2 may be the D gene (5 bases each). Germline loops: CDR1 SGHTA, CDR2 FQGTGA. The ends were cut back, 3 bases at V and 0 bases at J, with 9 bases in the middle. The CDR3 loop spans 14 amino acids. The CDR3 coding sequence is TGTGCCAGCAGCTTCTCGGGGCCCTCCTACGAGCAGTACTTC. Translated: CASSFSGPSYEQYF. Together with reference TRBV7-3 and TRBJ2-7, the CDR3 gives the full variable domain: GAGVSQTPSNKVTEKGKYVELRCDPISGHTALYWYRQSLGQGPEFLIYFQGTGAADDSGLPNDRFFAVRPEGSVSTLKIQRTERGDSAVYLCASSFSGPSYEQYFGPGTRLTVT.

As DNA, the CDR3 is TGTGCCAGCAGCACCCAGGGATGGGAAAAACTGTTTTTT. The encoded protein is CASSTQGWEKLFF. The genes are TRBV3-1 and TRBJ1-4, with a weak D call TRBD1 (5 bases). The CDR3 spans 13 residues. The V end lost 5 bases, the J end lost 8 bases, and 12 bases lay between the germline ends. Per germline, CDR1 LGHDT and CDR2 YNNKEL (reference sequence).

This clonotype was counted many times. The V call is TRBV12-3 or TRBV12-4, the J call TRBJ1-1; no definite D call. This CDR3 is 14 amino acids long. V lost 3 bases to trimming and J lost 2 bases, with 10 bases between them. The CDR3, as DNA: TGTGCCAGCAGTTTTAAGGCTCCCAACACTGAAGCTTTCTTT. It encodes CASSFKAPNTEAFF.

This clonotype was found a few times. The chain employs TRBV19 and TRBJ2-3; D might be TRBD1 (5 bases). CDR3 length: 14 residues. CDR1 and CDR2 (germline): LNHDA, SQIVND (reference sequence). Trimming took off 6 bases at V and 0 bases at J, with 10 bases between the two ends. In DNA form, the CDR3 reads TGTGCCAGTAGGATTACAGGAAGCACAGATACGCAGTATTTT. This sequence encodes CASRITGSTDTQYF.

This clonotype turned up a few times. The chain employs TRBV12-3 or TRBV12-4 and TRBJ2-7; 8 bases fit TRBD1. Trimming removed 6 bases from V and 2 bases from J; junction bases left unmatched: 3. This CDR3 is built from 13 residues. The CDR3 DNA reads TGTGCCAGCAGCCGGGACAGGACCTACGAGCAGTACTTC. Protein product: CASSRDRTYEQYF.

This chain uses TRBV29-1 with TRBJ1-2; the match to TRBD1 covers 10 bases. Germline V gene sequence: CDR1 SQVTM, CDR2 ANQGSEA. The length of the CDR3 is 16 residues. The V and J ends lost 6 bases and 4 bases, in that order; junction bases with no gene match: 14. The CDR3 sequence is CSVPESKDRGTYGYTF. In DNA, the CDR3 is TGCAGCGTCCCCGAATCAAAGGACAGGGGGACCTATGGCTACACCTTC.

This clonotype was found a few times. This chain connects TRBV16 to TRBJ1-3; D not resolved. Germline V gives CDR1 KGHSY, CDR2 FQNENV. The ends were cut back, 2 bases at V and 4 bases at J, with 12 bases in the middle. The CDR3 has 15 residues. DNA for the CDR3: TGTGCCAGCAGCCAAGACCGATTATCAGGAAACACCATATATTTT. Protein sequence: CASSQDRLSGNTIYF.

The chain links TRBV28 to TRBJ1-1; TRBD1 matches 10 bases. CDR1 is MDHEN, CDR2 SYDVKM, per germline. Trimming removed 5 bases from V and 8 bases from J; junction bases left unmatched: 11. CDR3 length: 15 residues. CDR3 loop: CASSQHATGGEEAFF. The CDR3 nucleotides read TGTGCCAGCAGTCAACATGCGACAGGGGGCGAGGAAGCTTTCTTT.

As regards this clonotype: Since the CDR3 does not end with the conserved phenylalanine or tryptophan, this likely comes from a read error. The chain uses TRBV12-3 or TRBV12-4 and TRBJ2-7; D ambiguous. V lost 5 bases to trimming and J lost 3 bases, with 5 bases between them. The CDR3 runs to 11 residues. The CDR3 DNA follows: TGTGCCAGCAGTGTCGACTACGAGCAGTACTGC. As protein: CASSVDYEQYC.

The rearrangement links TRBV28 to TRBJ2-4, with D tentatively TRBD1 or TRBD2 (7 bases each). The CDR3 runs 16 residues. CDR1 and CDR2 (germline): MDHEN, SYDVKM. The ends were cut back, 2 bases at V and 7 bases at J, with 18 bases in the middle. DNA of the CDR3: TGTGCCAGCAGTTTAAGGGGGGGGGACAGAAAGAACATTCAGTACTTC. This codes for CASSLRGGDRKNIQYF.

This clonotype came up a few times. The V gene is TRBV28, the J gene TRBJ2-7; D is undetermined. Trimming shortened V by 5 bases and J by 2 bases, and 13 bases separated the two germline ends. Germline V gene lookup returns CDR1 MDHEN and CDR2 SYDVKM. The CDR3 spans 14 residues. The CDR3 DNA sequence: TGTGCCAGCAGTCCGCCCCCCAAGACCTACGAGCAGTACTTC. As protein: CASSPPPKTYEQYF.

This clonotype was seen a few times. CDR3 sequence: CASRVQGADNTEAFF. The CDR3 DNA follows: TGTGCCAGCAGGGTCCAGGGGGCAGATAACACTGAAGCTTTCTTT. V gene TRBV2 combines with J gene TRBJ1-1; the match to TRBD1 covers 8 bases. J gave up 2 bases and V 6 bases, and 8 bases lay outside the gene matches. Germline lookup yields CDR1 SNHLY and CDR2 FYNNEI. The CDR3 extends over 15 amino acids.

The CDR3 sequence is CASSYTGLAPYQETQYF. In DNA, the CDR3 is TGTGCCAGCAGTTACACGGGACTAGCGCCGTACCAAGAGACCCAGTACTTC. The V call is TRBV6-5, the J call TRBJ2-5; the match to TRBD2 covers 10 bases. This CDR3 region has 17 residues. The J segment lost 0 bases and the V segment lost 2 bases, leaving 6 bases of the junction unmatched. CDR1 and CDR2 (germline): MNHEY, SVGAGI.

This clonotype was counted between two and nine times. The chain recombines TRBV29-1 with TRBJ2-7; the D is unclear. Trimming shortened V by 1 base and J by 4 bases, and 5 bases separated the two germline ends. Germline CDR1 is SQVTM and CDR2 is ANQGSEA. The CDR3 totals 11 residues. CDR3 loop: CSVEVRYEQYF. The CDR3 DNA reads TGCAGCGTTGAAGTAAGGTACGAGCAGTACTTC.

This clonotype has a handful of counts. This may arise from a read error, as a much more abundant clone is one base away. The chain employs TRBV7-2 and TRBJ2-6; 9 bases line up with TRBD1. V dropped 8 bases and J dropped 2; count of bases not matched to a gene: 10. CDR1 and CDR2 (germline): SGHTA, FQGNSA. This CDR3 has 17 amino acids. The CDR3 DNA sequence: TGTGCCAGCGGCGCCCGGGACAGGGTCGCTGGGGCCAACGTCCTGACTTTC. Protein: CASGARDRVAGANVLTF.